The clone carrying this TCR beta chain was picked up many times. The CDR3 end falls 3 residues outside the read, so it is completed with the germline J gene. The same CDR3 also results from other DNA sequences found in this sample. The data were taken from a study of T cell clonality in common variable immunodeficiency. CVID and control samples used equivalent genomic DNA input. TCRdb keeps only in-frame clones here, not all; method: immunoSEQ multiplex PCR. This sample has approximately 57,000 clones and no singletons, with approximately 0.84% in the ten largest. The V gene end was trimmed by 5 bases and the J gene end by 3 bases; junction bases not matched to a gene: 3. In germline, CDR1 is LNHDA, CDR2 SQIVND (reference sequence). The length of the CDR3 is 14 residues.

The chain recombines TRBV19 with TRBJ1-3; 8 nucleotides match TRBD1. Sequenced material: peripheral blood mononuclear cells. This clonotype originated in a person aged 18 to 70 in good health. CDR3 region: CASSFDRGGNTIYF. CDR3 bases read: TGTGCCAGTAGTTTCGACAGGGGTGGAAACACC.